This paragraph reports one T cell receptor beta chain. The antigen is unknown. Tumor samples were obtained before definitive surgery or chemotherapy. Germline CDR1 and CDR2: SGHDT and YYEEEE. This CDR3 spans 15 amino acids. The V segment lost 5 bases and the J segment 7 bases; nucleotides outside the gene matches: 9. The table came from immunoSEQ multiplex PCR; TCRdb's copy has only in-frame clones and leaves some out. The table records about 36,000 clones, roughly three quarters of them present only once. The data belong to a study of high-grade serous ovarian cancer treatment subgroups. Notes on the study in general: The analyses considered CDR3 and ignored CDR1 and CDR2.

The material sequenced was tumor tissue. J is TRBJ1-4 and V is TRBV5-6, with 9 nucleotides matching TRBD1. This TCR was sampled from a human donor with high-grade serous ovarian cancer. The CDR3 nucleotides are TGTGCCAGCAGTTCAAACAGGGGGCCCGGTGAAAAACTGTTTTTT. This encodes CASSSNRGPGEKLFF.